The present entry profiles one T cell receptor beta chain with its context. The read comes to an end 3 residues before the CDR3 does, leaving the germline J gene to fill in the end. Profiling relied on immunoSEQ multiplex PCR, and the TCRdb table lists in-frame clones only, not all of them. This table lists 20,000 to 30,000 clones. The source of the sample is a study of T cells in women clearing cervical HPV infection. In the study overall: With HLA typing for only a few women, HLA confounding remains possible.

This CDR3 comprises 13 residues. V was shortened by 3 bases and J by 5 bases, with 8 bases between the two germline ends. CDR1 is MNHNS and CDR2 is SASEGT in the germline V gene. Sequenced sample: blood buffy coat. The origin of this receptor is a woman between 18 and 75 years old with a cervical HPV16 infection that either progressed to CIN3+ or cleared (not recorded which). This chain joins TRBV6-1 and TRBJ1-5; D gene ambiguous. The CDR3 DNA, read in part, is TGTGCCAGCAGTGATACTGGGCATCAGCCC. Translated, it gives CASSDTGHQP. In full, the CDR3 reads CASSDTGHQPQHF.